This T cell receptor (beta chain) was identified during a study of regulatory T cells in long-lasting Graves disease. Trimming cost V 5 bases and J 4 bases, with 14 bases left between them. The germline CDR1 and CDR2 sequences are LGHDT and YNNKEL (reference sequence). The CDR3 is made up of 14 amino acids. This clonotype has a count of ten or more. Arm-PCR of CDR3 regions and iRepertoire HTBI primers were the basis on which TCR beta libraries were built. Using its own MiXCR run on the multiplex PCR reads, TCRdb lists one record per CDR3 protein. This table holds approximately 290,000 distinct CDR3 sequences, more than 20% found once. As to time point: persistent/refractory GD, antithyroid drugs over 5 years with positive TRAb. Researchers made the TCR library from RNA that was extracted from PBMCs. American Thyroid Association guidelines defined Graves' disease diagnosis.

J is TRBJ1-1 and V is TRBV3-1; D is possibly TRBD1 (5 bases). The sequence was obtained from a female donor with Graves disease. The sequences come from peripheral blood mononuclear cells (PBMCs), collected when the disease was refractory, from a patient treated with antithyroid drugs. CDR3 loop: CASSGKDRATEAFF. CDR3 DNA sequence: TGTGCCAGCAGCGGGAAAGACAGAGCCACTGAAGCTTTCTTT. Combining the CDR3 with reference TRBV3-1 and TRBJ1-1 gives the whole variable domain DTAVSQTPKYLVTQMGNDKSIKCEQNLGHDTMYWYKQDSKKFLKIMFSYNNKELIINETVPNRFSPKSPDKAHLNLHINSLELGDSAVYFCASSGKDRATEAFFGQGTRLTVV.